A selection of T cell receptor beta chains follows, all from one sample in a study of CD8 T cells in Susac syndrome. Using its own MiXCR run on the immunoSEQ multiplex PCR reads, TCRdb lists one record per CDR3 protein. The data show some 140,000 distinct CDR3 sequences, with over 90% seen just once and roughly 0.2% held by the top ten. The sequenced sample was CD8+ T cells from PBMCs. The receptors come from a human donor with Susac syndrome. Each CDR3 is given with its conserved first and last residue. Each record gives: D gene, V gene, J gene, clone size, CDR3 DNA, CDR3 protein. D genes are given only for firm matches. The size entry is marked missing in some rows and otherwise reads once, few, many or a size class.

-	TRBV9	TRBJ1-1	-	TGTGCCAGCAGCGTAGGGCTTTACATGAACACTGAAGCTTTCTTT	CASSVGLYMNTEAFF
TRBD2	TRBV11-2	TRBJ2-3	-	TGTGCCAGCAGCTTACCTGGGAGCGGGAGGTCAGATACGCAGTATTTT	CASSLPGSGRSDTQYF
TRBD1	TRBV4-1	TRBJ2-3	-	TGCGCCAGCAGCCATCCCCGGACAGGGGGTACAGATACGCAGTATTTT	CASSHPRTGGTDTQYF
TRBD1	TRBV11-2	TRBJ1-4	once	TGTGCCAGCATCCTGGGACAGGGAACTAATGAAAAACTGTTTTTT	CASILGQGTNEKLFF
-	TRBV29-1	TRBJ1-5	-	TGCAGCGTTACCCAGGGTCATAGCAATCAGCCCCAGCATTTT	CSVTQGHSNQPQHF
-	TRBV12-3/TRBV12-4	TRBJ2-3	once	TGTGCCACGGGTGGGGGGATCGACACAGATACGCAGTATTTT	CATGGGIDTDTQYF
TRBD2	TRBV5-1	TRBJ2-7	-	TGCGCCAGCAGTCCGGGACTAAGAGACGAGCAGTACTTC	CASSPGLRDEQYF
TRBD2	TRBV20-1	TRBJ2-3	-	TGCAGTGCTTCTCCGGGACTAAGCACAGATACGCAGTATTTT	CSASPGLSTDTQYF
TRBD1	TRBV6-5	TRBJ2-1	-	TGTGCCAGCAGTTACTTACAGGGGGAATACAATGAGCAGTTCTTC	CASSYLQGEYNEQFF
-	TRBV28	TRBJ2-7	-	TGTGCCAGCAGCCCCATTAACACCGGATTGGGGCAGTACTTC	CASSPINTGLGQYF
TRBD2	TRBV20-1	TRBJ2-1	-	TGCAGTGCTAGAGATTTCACACTAGCGGGAGGGCTCGGGGCCGATGAGCAGTTCTTC	CSARDFTLAGGLGADEQFF
TRBD2	TRBV27	TRBJ2-1	once	TGTGCCAGCAGTCTCGGGACTAGCGGGACCAATGAGCAGTTCTTC	CASSLGTSGTNEQFF
-	TRBV7-2	TRBJ2-3	-	TGTGCCAGCAGCTTAGTCCACGATACGCAGTATTTT	CASSLVHDTQYF
-	TRBV29-1	TRBJ2-2	-	TGCAGCGTAGCCTGGGGAACCGGGGAGCTGTTTTTT	CSVAWGTGELFF
TRBD1	TRBV7-9	TRBJ2-7	-	TGTGCCAGCATTCCCGACAGGGTGGGTTTCTACGAGCAGTACTTC	CASIPDRVGFYEQYF
TRBD2	TRBV6-5	TRBJ2-3	-	TGTGCCAGCACCCAACTAGCGGGAGGAACAGATACGCAGTATTTT	CASTQLAGGTDTQYF
TRBD1	TRBV15	TRBJ2-3	-	TGTGCCACCAGCAGCCCCGACCGCAACACAGGGGGAGGCGATACGCAGTATTTT	CATSSPDRNTGGGDTQYF
-	TRBV2	TRBJ2-2	-	TGTGCCAGCAGTGAAGCGTTTCATCCGAACACCGGGGAGCTGTTTTTT	CASSEAFHPNTGELFF
TRBD2	TRBV5-4	TRBJ2-7	-	TGTGCCAGCAGCTTCGGACTAGCGAGCGAGCAGTACTTC	CASSFGLASEQYF
TRBD2	TRBV20-1	TRBJ2-7	-	TGCAGCGCTGGACTAGCGGGAGGATCCTACGAGCAGTACTTC	CSAGLAGGSYEQYF
TRBD2	TRBV20-1	TRBJ2-1	once	TGCAGTGCTAGCCAACCGGGACTAGCGGGAACTGAGCAGTTCTTC	CSASQPGLAGTEQFF
-	TRBV5-1	TRBJ1-4	-	TGCGCCAGCAGCTTGGCCGAAAGGAGTAATGAAAAACTGTTTTTT	CASSLAERSNEKLFF
-	TRBV4-1	TRBJ2-2	-	TGCGCCAGCAGCCAAGAGAACCTGAACACCGGGGAGCTGTTTTTT	CASSQENLNTGELFF
-	TRBV28	TRBJ2-3	-	TGTGCCAGCAGTTTAGGTTTGGAGGGGATCACAGATACGCAGTATTTT	CASSLGLEGITDTQYF
-	TRBV9	TRBJ2-4	-	TGTGCCAGCAGCGTAGGTGGACAGACCCGCATTCAGTACTTC	CASSVGGQTRIQYF
TRBD1	TRBV2	TRBJ1-1	-	TGTGCCAGCACAGGGGGGGAAGCTTTCTTT	CASTGGEAFF
-	TRBV20-1	TRBJ2-5	once	TGCAGTGCTAGTCAACCTAGGGCGCAAGAGACCCAGTACTTC	CSASQPRAQETQYF
-	TRBV11-2	TRBJ1-3	-	TGTGCCAGCAGCTCCGGGGACACTGGAAACACCATATATTTT	CASSSGDTGNTIYF
TRBD2	TRBV20-1	TRBJ2-3	-	TGCAGTGCTGGGAGCGGGATCACAGATACGCAGTATTTT	CSAGSGITDTQYF
-	TRBV30	TRBJ1-5	-	TGTGCCTGGAGAGGGACGGCAAGCGACCAGCCCCAGCATTTT	CAWRGTASDQPQHF
-	TRBV28	TRBJ2-1	-	TGTGCCAGCAGTTTTTTACCGGGGCCCAATGAGCAGTTCTTC	CASSFLPGPNEQFF
-	TRBV4-1	TRBJ2-7	-	TGCGCCAGCAGCCAAGTAGGACAGTCCTACGAGCAGTACTTC	CASSQVGQSYEQYF
TRBD1	TRBV5-6	TRBJ1-2	-	TGTGCCAGCAGCTTGGAACAGGGGGCTCTCAATGGCTACACCTTC	CASSLEQGALNGYTF
TRBD2	TRBV3-1	TRBJ2-1	-	TGTGCCAGCAGCCAAGCATTAACCGGGACTAGTTTTTACAATGAGCAGTTCTTC	CASSQALTGTSFYNEQFF
-	TRBV29-1	TRBJ1-1	-	TGCAGCGTTGGCCGGGACACTGAAGCTTTCTTT	CSVGRDTEAFF
TRBD1	TRBV28	TRBJ2-7	-	TGTGCCAGCAGTTTGTTTAGGGGGCGAAGGTACGAGCAGTACTTC	CASSLFRGRRYEQYF
-	TRBV15	TRBJ2-5	-	TGTGCCACCAGCAGAGATCGGCAGGTGACAGAGACCCAGTACTTC	CATSRDRQVTETQYF
-	TRBV6-1	TRBJ2-1	-	TGTGCCAGCAGGCCCACTGGCGGGACGTTTAGGTACAATGAGCAGTTCTTC	CASRPTGGTFRYNEQFF
-	TRBV4-1	TRBJ1-2	-	TGCGCCAGCAGCCTCAATTTGGGGCTTTCGCCTTATGGCTACACCTTC	CASSLNLGLSPYGYTF
-	TRBV2	TRBJ1-1	-	TGTGCCACCGTCTCGTCCCTCGGGGTTACTGAAGCTTTCTTT	CATVSSLGVTEAFF
-	TRBV12-3/TRBV12-4	TRBJ2-2	-	TGTGCCAGCAGTTCTCGCGCCGGGGAGCTGTTTTTT	CASSSRAGELFF
-	TRBV9	TRBJ2-2	-	TGTGCCAGCAGCGTAGGCGGTCCCGGGGAGCTGTTTTTT	CASSVGGPGELFF
TRBD1	TRBV10-1	TRBJ2-1	-	TGCGCCAGCAGTGGAGGACCGGGACAGATTGGGGAGCAGTTCTTC	CASSGGPGQIGEQFF
TRBD1	TRBV12-3/TRBV12-4	TRBJ1-2	-	TGTGCCAGCAGTTCAGGGGGCTCGAACTATGGCTACACCTTC	CASSSGGSNYGYTF
TRBD1	TRBV9	TRBJ2-5	-	TGTGCCAGCAGCGGCAAGACAGGGGAAGAGACCCAGTACTTC	CASSGKTGEETQYF
TRBD1	TRBV12-3/TRBV12-4	TRBJ2-6	-	TGTGCCAGCAGTTTTAGAGAGGGACAGGTCCCATCTGGGGCCAACGTCCTGACTTTC	CASSFREGQVPSGANVLTF
-	TRBV5-1	TRBJ2-1	-	TGCGCCAGCAGCTTAAGCCCCTACTTAGTTGGGTACAATGAGCAGTTCTTC	CASSLSPYLVGYNEQFF
TRBD2	TRBV20-1	TRBJ2-1	-	TGCAGTGCCACACTAGCGGGAACCTACAATGAGCAGTTCTTC	CSATLAGTYNEQFF
-	TRBV12-3/TRBV12-4	TRBJ2-7	-	TGTGCCAGCACCTCCGACAGTTCCTACGAGCAGTACTTC	CASTSDSSYEQYF
TRBD2	TRBV7-9	TRBJ2-1	-	TGTGCCAGCAGCCCCCCGGCGGGAGGAAACAATGAGCAGTTCTTC	CASSPPAGGNNEQFF
TRBD2	TRBV5-4	TRBJ2-1	-	TGTGCCAGCAGTTTGTTGGGGGGGACCCTAGACAATGAGCAGTTCTTC	CASSLLGGTLDNEQFF
-	TRBV12-3/TRBV12-4	TRBJ2-5	-	TGTGCCAGCAGTGTGACCGGGGTGGAGACCCAGTACTTC	CASSVTGVETQYF
-	TRBV5-6	TRBJ2-7	-	TGTGCCAGCAGCTTGGAAGTCAGGGAAAACTACGAGCAGTACTTC	CASSLEVRENYEQYF